Sequencing of this T cell receptor beta chain was carried out in a study of technical replicates of blood from a handful of donors. Assay: immunoSEQ multiplex PCR; the TCRdb copy retains only in-frame clones and omits some. Among about 70,000 clones listed, roughly 97% were seen once. Sequenced sample: T cells isolated from PBMCs. The sequence derives from a human donor in good health.

The CDR3 spells CASSTGFGADTQYF. The CDR3 DNA reads as TGTGCCAGTAGTACAGGGTTTGGGGCAGATACGCAGTATTTT. This sequence joins TRBV19 and TRBJ2-3; possibly TRBD1 for D (5 bases). CDR1 is LNHDA, CDR2 SQIVND, per germline (reference sequence). V was pared by 4 bases and J by 4 bases, with 12 bases between. The CDR3 sequence is 14 residues long.